The T cell receptor (beta chain) described here comes from a study of OX40 agonist ivuxolimab in advanced cancers. The data were produced by immunoSEQ multiplex PCR, yet TCRdb's version contains in-frame clones alone and is incomplete. The sample yields approximately 35,000 clones, 74% seen once. With 5 bases removed from V and 8 bases from J, the gap between germline ends came to 12 bases. The CDR3 consists of 12 residues. Germline V CDR1 and CDR2: SEHNR, FQNEAQ (reference sequence). J is TRBJ1-2 and V is TRBV7-9; D unclear. Sequences were derived from CD4+ or CD8+ T cells sorted from blood, sampled in a trial of the OX40 agonist ivuxolimab. The TCR sequence derives from an adult with an advanced solid tumor such as melanoma, head and neck, liver or kidney cancer. CDR3 nucleotide sequence: TGTGCCAGCAGCCAAAAGACTTGGGGCTACACCTTC. Residues: CASSQKTWGYTF.